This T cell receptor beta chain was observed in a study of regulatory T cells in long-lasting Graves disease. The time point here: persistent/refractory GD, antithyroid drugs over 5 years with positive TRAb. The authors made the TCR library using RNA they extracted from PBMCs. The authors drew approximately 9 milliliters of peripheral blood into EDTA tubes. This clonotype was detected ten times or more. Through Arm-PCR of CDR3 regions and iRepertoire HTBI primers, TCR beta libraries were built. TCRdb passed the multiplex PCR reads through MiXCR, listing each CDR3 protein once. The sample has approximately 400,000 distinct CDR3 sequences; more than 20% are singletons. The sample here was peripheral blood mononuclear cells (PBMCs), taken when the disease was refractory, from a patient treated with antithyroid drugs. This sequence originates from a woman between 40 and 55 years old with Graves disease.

The DNA of the CDR3 is TGTGCCAGCGCACGGGTTACAGAGCCACTTCTACCCCTCCACTTT. Its protein product is CASARVTEPLLPLHF. The chain recombines TRBV6-1 with TRBJ1-6, with D unclear. The germline gives CDR1 MNHNS, CDR2 SASEGT. The CDR3 runs to 15 residues. V was cut by 8 bases and J by 12 bases, with 23 bases left in between.